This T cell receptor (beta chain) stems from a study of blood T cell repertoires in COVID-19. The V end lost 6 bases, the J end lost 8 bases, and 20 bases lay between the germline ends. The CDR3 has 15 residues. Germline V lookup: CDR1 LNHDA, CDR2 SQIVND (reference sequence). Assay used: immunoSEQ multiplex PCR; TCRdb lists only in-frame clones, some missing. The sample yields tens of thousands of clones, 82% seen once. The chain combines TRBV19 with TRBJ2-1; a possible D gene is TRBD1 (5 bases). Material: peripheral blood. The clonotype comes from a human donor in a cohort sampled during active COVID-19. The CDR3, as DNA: TGTGCCAGTAGGTCCCCCTCGGACAATCTATATGAGCAGTTCTTC. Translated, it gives CASRSPSDNLYEQFF.